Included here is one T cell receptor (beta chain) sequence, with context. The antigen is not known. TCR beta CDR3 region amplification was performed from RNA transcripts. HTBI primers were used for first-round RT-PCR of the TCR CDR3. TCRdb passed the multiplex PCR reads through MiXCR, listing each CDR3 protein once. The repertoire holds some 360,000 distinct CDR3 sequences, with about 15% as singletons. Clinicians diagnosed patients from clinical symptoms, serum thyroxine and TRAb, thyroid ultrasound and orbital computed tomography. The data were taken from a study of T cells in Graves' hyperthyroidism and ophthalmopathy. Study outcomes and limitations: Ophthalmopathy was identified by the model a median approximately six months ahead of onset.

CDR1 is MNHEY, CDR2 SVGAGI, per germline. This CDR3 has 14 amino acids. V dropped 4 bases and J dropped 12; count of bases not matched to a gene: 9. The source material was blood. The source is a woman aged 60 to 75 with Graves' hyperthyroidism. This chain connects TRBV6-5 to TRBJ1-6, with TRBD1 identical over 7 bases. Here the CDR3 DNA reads TGTGCCAGCAGTTTTGGGGGCGCAGGGGGACCCCTCCACTTT. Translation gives CASSFGGAGGPLHF.